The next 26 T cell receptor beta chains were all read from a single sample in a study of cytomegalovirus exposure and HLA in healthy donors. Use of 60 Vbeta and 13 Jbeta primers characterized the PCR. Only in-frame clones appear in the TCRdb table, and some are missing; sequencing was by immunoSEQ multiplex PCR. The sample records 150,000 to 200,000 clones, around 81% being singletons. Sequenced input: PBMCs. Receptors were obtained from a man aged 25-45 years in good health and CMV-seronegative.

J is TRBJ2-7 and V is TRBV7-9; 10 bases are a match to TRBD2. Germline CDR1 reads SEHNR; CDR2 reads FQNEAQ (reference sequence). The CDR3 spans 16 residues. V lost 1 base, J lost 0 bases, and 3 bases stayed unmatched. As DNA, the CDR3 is TGTGCCAGCAGCTTAGGTCTAGCGGGGGACTCCTACGAGCAGTACTTC. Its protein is CASSLGLAGDSYEQYF.

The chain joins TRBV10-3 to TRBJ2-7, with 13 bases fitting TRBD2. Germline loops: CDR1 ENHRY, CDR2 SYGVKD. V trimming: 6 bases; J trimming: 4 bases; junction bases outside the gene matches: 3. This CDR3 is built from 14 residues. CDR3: CAIRPLAGGYEQYF. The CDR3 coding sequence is TGTGCCATCAGGCCACTAGCGGGAGGGTACGAGCAGTACTTC.

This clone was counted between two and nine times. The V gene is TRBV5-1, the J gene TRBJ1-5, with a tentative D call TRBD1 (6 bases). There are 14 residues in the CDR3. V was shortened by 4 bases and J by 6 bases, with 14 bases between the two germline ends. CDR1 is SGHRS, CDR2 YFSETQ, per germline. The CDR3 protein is CASSPEGVPQPQHF. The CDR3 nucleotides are TGCGCCAGCAGCCCCGAGGGGGTCCCTCAGCCCCAGCATTTT.

CDR3 nucleotides: TGTGCCAGCAGTCCTCCCGGGGACTATTCACCCCTCCACTTT. Translation: CASSPPGDYSPLHF. The rearrangement uses TRBV28 and TRBJ1-6; D may be TRBD1 (5 bases). Deletions cut 5 bases from V and 8 bases from J, with 13 bases between. CDR3 length: 14 amino acids. CDR1 is MDHEN, CDR2 SYDVKM, per germline.

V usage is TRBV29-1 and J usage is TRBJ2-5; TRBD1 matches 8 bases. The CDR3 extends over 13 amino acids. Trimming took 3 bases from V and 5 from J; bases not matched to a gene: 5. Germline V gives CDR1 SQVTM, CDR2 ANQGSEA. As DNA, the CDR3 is TGCAGCGTTGACCAGGGGGCCTGGGAGACCCAGTACTTC. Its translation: CSVDQGAWETQYF. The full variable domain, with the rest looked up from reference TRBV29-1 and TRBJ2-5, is SAVISQKPSRDICQRGTSLTIQCQVDSQVTMMFWYRQQPGQSLTLIATANQGSEATYESGFVIDKFPISRPNLTFSTLTVSNMSPEDSSIYLCSVDQGAWETQYFGPGTRLLVL.

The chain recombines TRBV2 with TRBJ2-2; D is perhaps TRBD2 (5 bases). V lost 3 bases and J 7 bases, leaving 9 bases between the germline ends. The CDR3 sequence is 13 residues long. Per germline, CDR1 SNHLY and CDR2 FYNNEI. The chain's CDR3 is CASSDRGFGELFF. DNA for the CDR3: TGTGCCAGCAGTGACCGGGGTTTCGGGGAGCTGTTTTTT.

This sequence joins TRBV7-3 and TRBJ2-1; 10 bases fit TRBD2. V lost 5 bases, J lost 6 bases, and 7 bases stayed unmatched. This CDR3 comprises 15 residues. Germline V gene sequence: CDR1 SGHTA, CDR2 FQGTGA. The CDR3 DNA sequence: TGTGCCAGCAGCCGGGCGGGACTAGCGATCAATGAGCAGTTCTTC. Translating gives CASSRAGLAINEQFF.

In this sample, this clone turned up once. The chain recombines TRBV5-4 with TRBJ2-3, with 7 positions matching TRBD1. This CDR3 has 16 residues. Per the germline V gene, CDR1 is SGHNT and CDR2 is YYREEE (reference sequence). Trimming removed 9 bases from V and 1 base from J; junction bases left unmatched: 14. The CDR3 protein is CAIRLTGVLGTDTQYF. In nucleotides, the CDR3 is TGTGCCATCCGACTTACAGGGGTTCTGGGCACAGATACGCAGTATTTT.

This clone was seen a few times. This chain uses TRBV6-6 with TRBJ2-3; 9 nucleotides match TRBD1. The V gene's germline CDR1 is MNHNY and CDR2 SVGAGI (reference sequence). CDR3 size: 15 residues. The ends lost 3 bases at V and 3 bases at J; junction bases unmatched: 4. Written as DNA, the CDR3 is TGTGCCAGCAGTTATGGACAGGGGAGTACAGATACGCAGTATTTT. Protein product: CASSYGQGSTDTQYF.

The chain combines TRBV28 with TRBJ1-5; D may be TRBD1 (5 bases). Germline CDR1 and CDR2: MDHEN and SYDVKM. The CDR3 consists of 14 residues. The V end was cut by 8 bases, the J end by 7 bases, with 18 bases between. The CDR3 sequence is CASFPGQARQPQHF. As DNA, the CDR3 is TGTGCCAGCTTCCCCGGACAAGCCCGCCAGCCCCAGCATTTT.

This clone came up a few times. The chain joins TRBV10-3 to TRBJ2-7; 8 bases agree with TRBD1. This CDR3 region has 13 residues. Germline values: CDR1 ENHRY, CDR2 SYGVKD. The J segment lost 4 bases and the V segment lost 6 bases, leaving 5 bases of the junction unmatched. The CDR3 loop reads CAIRDRGGYEQYF. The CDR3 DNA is TGTGCCATCAGAGACAGGGGTGGGTACGAGCAGTACTTC.

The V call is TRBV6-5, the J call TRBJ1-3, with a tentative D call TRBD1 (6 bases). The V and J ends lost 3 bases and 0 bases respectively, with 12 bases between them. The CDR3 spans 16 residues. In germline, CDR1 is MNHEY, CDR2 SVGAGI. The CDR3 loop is CASSYTDSSSGNTIYF. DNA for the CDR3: TGTGCCAGCAGTTATACGGACAGTTCCTCTGGAAACACCATATATTTT.

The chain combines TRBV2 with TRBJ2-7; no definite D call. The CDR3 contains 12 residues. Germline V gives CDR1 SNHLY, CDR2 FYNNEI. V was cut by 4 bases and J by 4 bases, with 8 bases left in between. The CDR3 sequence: CASSGSQYEQYF. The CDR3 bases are TGTGCCAGCAGTGGATCTCAGTACGAGCAGTACTTC.

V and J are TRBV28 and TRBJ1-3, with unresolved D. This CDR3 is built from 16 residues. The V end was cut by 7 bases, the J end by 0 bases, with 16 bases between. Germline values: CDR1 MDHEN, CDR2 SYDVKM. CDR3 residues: CASTPMRQNSGNTIYF. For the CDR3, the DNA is TGTGCCAGCACCCCGATGAGGCAAAACTCTGGAAACACCATATATTTT.

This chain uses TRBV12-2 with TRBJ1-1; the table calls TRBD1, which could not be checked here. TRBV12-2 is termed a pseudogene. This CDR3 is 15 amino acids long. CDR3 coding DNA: TGTGCAAGTCGCTTACTAATTATCAGGGCCACTGAAGCTTTCTTT. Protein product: CASRLLIIRATEAFF.

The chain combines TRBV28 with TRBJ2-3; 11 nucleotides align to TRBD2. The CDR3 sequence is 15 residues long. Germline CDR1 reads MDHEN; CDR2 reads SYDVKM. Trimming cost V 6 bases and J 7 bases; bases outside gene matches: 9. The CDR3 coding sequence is TGTGCCAGCAGCCCTATGACTAGCGGGAAATATACGCAGTATTTT. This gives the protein CASSPMTSGKYTQYF.

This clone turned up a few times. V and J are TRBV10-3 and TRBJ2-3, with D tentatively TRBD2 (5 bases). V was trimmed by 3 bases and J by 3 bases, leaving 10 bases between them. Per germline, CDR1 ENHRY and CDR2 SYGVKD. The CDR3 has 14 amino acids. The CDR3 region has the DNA TGTGCCATCAGTGACGGGGAACCTACAGATACGCAGTATTTT. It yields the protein CAISDGEPTDTQYF.

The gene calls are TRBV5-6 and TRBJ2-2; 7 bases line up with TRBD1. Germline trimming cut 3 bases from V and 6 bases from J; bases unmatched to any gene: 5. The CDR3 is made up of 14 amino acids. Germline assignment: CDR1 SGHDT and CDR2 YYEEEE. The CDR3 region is CASSSPDRAGELFF. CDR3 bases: TGTGCCAGCAGCTCACCCGACAGGGCCGGGGAGCTGTTTTTT.

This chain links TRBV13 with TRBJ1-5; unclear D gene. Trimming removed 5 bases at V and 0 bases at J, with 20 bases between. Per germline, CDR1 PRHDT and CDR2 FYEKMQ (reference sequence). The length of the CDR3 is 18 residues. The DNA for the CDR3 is TGTGCCAGCAGCCGAGCCGCCGGATTAGCCGTTAGCAATCAGCCCCAGCATTTT. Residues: CASSRAAGLAVSNQPQHF.

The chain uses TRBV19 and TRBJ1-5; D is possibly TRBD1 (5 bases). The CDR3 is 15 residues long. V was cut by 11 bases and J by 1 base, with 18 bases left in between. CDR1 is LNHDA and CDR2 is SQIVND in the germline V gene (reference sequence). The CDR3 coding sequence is TGTGCCGGGGGGACGCATCGGAAGAGCAATCAGCCCCAGCATTTT. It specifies CAGGTHRKSNQPQHF.

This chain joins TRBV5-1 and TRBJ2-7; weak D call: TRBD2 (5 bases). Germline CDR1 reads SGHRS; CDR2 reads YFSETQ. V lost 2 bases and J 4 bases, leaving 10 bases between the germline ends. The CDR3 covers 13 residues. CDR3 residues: CASSFGRGYEQYF. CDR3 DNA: TGCGCCAGCAGCTTTGGGCGCGGGTACGAGCAGTACTTC.

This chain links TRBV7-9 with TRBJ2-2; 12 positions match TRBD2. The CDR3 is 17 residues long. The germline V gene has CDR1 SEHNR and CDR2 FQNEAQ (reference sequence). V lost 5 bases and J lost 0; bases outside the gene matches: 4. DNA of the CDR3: TGTGCCAGCAGCCCTCGGACTAGCGGGACGAACACCGGGGAGCTGTTTTTT. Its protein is CASSPRTSGTNTGELFF.

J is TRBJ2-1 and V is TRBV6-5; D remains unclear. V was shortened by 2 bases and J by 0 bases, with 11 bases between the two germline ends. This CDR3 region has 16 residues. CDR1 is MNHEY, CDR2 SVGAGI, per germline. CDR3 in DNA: TGTGCCAGCAGTTACACCTCGTCCTACTCCTACAATGAGCAGTTCTTC. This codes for CASSYTSSYSYNEQFF.

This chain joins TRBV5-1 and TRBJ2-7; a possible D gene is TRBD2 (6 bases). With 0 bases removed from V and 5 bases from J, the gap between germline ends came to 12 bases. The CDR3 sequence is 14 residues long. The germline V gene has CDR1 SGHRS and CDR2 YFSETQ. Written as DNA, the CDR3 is TGCGCCAGCAGCTTGGACGGGGCGGGAAACGAGCAGTACTTC. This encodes CASSLDGAGNEQYF.

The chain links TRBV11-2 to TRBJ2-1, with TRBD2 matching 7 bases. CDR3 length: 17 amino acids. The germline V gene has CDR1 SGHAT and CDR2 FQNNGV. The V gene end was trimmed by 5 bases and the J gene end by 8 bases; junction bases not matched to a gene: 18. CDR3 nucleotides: TGTGCCAGCAGCCTTTGGACCGGCGGGAGCATTGGGGATGAGCAGTTCTTC. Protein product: CASSLWTGGSIGDEQFF.

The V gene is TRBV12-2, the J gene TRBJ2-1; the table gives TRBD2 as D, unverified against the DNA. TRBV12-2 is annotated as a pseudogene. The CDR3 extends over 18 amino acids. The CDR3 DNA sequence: TGTGCAAGTCGCTTAGCTCAAACCACTAGCGGGGCCTTCAATGAGCAGTTCTTC. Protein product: CASRLAQTTSGAFNEQFF.